This record concerns one T cell receptor (beta chain) sequence. These data belong to a study of blood T cell repertoires in COVID-19. Study as a whole: The analysed material was cDNA or gDNA that came from T cells, B-cell-depleted T cells, or PBMCs.

The participants were between about 18 and 89 years old and came from some 23 US areas. Clinical histories supplied by participants themselves formed the basis of cohort assignment. Sequenced by immunoSEQ multiplex PCR; TCRdb stores in-frame clones only, minus some. The data show roughly 150,000 clones, roughly 85% seen once. This receptor was obtained from a woman in her 70s in a cohort exposed to, infected with or recovered from COVID-19 (not recorded which). The specimen was PBMCs or T cells enriched from blood (not recorded which).

CDR3 sequence reads: CSAADSSYNEQFF. The CDR3 DNA reads as TGCAGCGCTGCGGACAGCTCCTACAATGAGCAGTTCTTC. The chain is built from TRBV29-1 and TRBJ2-1; a weak D match, TRBD1 (6 bases). Germline CDR1 SQVTM, CDR2 ANQGSEA. This CDR3 is built from 13 residues. V lost 7 bases and J 0 bases, leaving 10 bases between the germline ends.